These 21 T cell receptor beta chains share one sample of origin, sequenced in a study of shared clonotypes between healthy human individuals. Only in-frame clones appear in the TCRdb table, and some are missing; sequencing was by immunoSEQ multiplex PCR. The sample has 450,000 to 600,000 clones, 79% seen once. Sequencing was done on a sample of PBMCs. These receptors originate from a woman aged 40 to 50 in good health. Some clones in this sample may be carry-over from other donors' samples.

This clone was picked up a small number of times. The CDR3 nucleotides read TGTGCCAGCAGGACAAGAGGGGGTAATCAGCCCCAGCATTTT. Amino acids: CASRTRGGNQPQHF. V is TRBV2 and J is TRBJ1-5; possibly TRBD1 for D (6 bases). Trimming shortened V by 6 bases and J by 4 bases, and 13 bases separated the two germline ends. CDR1 is SNHLY, CDR2 FYNNEI, per germline. The CDR3 runs to 14 residues.

With regard to this clone: Other DNA sequences of this sample code for an identical CDR3. This chain joins TRBV5-1 and TRBJ2-2; 8 bases are shared with TRBD2. The trim removed 0 bases at V and 1 base at J, leaving 2 bases unmatched. From germline, CDR1 is SGHRS and CDR2 YFSETQ. CDR3 length: 16 residues. The CDR3 DNA sequence: TGCGCCAGCAGCTTGGCGGCGGGAGGGAACACCGGGGAGCTGTTTTTT. Protein product: CASSLAAGGNTGELFF.

This chain links TRBV5-1 with TRBJ1-2; D possibly corresponds to TRBD1 (6 bases). This CDR3 comprises 12 residues. The V gene lost 0 bases and the J gene lost 8 bases, with 8 bases spanning the gap. Germline-derived CDR1 and CDR2 are SGHRS and YFSETQ. CDR3 nucleotides: TGCGCCAGCAGCTTGGAGGGGGTCGGCTACACCTTC. Encoded protein: CASSLEGVGYTF.

The CDR3 nucleotides read TGCAGCGTTGACCCCCAGAATGGCTACACCTTC. It encodes CSVDPQNGYTF. The J gene is TRBJ1-2, the V gene TRBV29-1; no firm D call. This CDR3 has 11 amino acids. Trimming left V 3 bases short and J 6 bases short, with 8 bases between. Looked up from germline, CDR1 is SQVTM and CDR2 is ANQGSEA.

This chain uses TRBV19 with TRBJ2-2; D remains unclear. Trimming cost V 6 bases and J 1 base, with 6 bases left between them. The CDR3 covers 13 residues. CDR1 LNHDA and CDR2 SQIVND come from the germline V gene (reference sequence). CDR3 amino acids: CASRKVNTGELFF. The CDR3 bases are TGTGCCAGTAGAAAGGTGAACACCGGGGAGCTGTTTTTT.

The chain links TRBV27 to TRBJ2-1, with TRBD2 identical over 7 bases. The CDR3 is 14 amino acids. Trimming cost V 3 bases and J 7 bases; bases outside gene matches: 6. Germline lookup yields CDR1 MNHEY and CDR2 SMNVEV (reference sequence). CDR3 amino acids: CASSFRREMNEQFF. CDR3 DNA: TGTGCCAGCAGTTTTCGGCGGGAGATGAATGAGCAGTTCTTC.

The chain carries TRBV30 and TRBJ2-7; 8 bases map to TRBD1. The length of the CDR3 is 14 residues. Germline V gene sequence: CDR1 GTSNPN, CDR2 SVGIG (reference sequence). V gave up 2 bases and J gave up 3 bases; unmatched junction bases: 6. The chain's CDR3 is CAWSNRQGIYEQYF. The CDR3 DNA reads TGTGCCTGGAGTAATAGACAGGGGATCTACGAGCAGTACTTC.

This clone was counted between two and nine times. Distinct nucleotide sequences in the sample also encode this CDR3. The chain is built from TRBV19 and TRBJ1-5; D is possibly TRBD1 (6 bases). V was clipped by 5 bases and J by 5 bases, with 13 bases between them. This CDR3 has 14 amino acids. The germline V gene encodes CDR1 LNHDA and CDR2 SQIVND (reference sequence). The CDR3 nucleotides are TGTGCCAGTAGTCCAAACAGGGTTGATCAGCCCCAGCATTTT. As protein: CASSPNRVDQPQHF.

This chain uses TRBV7-8 with TRBJ1-3; TRBD1 is a possible D gene (5 bases). Germline V gene data show CDR1 as SGHVS and CDR2 as FQNEAQ. The V end lost 5 bases, the J end lost 4 bases, and 21 bases lay between the germline ends. This CDR3 spans 17 amino acids. In DNA, the CDR3 is TGTGCCAGCAGCGAACTGGGGGAAAGAAGGCAGGGAAACACCATATATTTT. This gives the protein CASSELGERRQGNTIYF.

CDR3: CASSSGTGLNIQYF. The DNA of the CDR3 is TGTGCCAGCAGTTCCGGGACAGGGTTGAACATTCAGTACTTC. The V gene is TRBV2, the J gene TRBJ2-4; 9 bases line up with TRBD1. V lost 5 bases to trimming and J lost 7 bases; unmatched junction nucleotides: 6. The CDR3 consists of 14 residues. Germline assignment: CDR1 SNHLY and CDR2 FYNNEI.

This clone has only one observation. The chain joins TRBV30 to TRBJ2-3, with a weak D call TRBD2 (5 bases). CDR3 length equals 14 residues. The ends were cut back, 5 bases at V and 4 bases at J, with 16 bases in the middle. The germline V gene has CDR1 GTSNPN and CDR2 SVGIG (reference sequence). CDR3: CAWALGGFSDTQYF. The CDR3 coding sequence is TGTGCCTGGGCCCTAGGCGGGTTTTCAGATACGCAGTATTTT.

The CDR3 sequence: CASSSDRGAEKLFF. CDR3 in DNA: TGTGCCAGCAGCTCTGACAGGGGAGCTGAAAAACTGTTTTTT. V usage is TRBV5-4 and J usage is TRBJ1-4; 8 bases line up with TRBD1. The V gene's germline CDR1 is SGHNT and CDR2 YYREEE (reference sequence). The CDR3 has 14 residues. J lost 7 bases, V lost 3 bases, and 5 bases had no gene match.

In nucleotides, the CDR3 is TGTGCCAGCACCCTAGGGACAGGGGGCGTCTACGAGCAGTACTTC. This codes for CASTLGTGGVYEQYF. The V gene is TRBV2, the J gene TRBJ2-7; 12 bases map to TRBD1. Germline lookup yields CDR1 SNHLY and CDR2 FYNNEI. The CDR3 covers 15 residues. The junction had 7 bases not matched to a gene; V was cut back by 7 bases and J by 3 bases.

Points on this clone: Within the sample, other DNA sequences also encode this same CDR3. V usage is TRBV2 and J usage is TRBJ1-2; TRBD1 might be the D (5 bases). This CDR3 comprises 13 residues. V lost 3 bases to trimming and J lost 5 bases, with 10 bases between them. The germline CDR1 and CDR2 sequences are SNHLY and FYNNEI. CDR3 in DNA: TGTGCCAGCAGTGATCGGGGGGATTATGGCTACACCTTC. Its protein product is CASSDRGDYGYTF. The variable domain in full, completed from reference TRBV2 and TRBJ1-2, reads EPEVTQTPSHQVTQMGQEVILRCVPISNHLYFYWYRQILGQKVEFLVSFYNNEISEKSEIFDDQFSVERPDGSNFTLKIRSTKLEDSAMYFCASSDRGDYGYTFGSGTRLTVV.

V and J are TRBV5-1 and TRBJ2-3; TRBD2 aligns across 11 bases. CDR3 length equals 16 residues. The germline V gene encodes CDR1 SGHRS and CDR2 YFSETQ. V was clipped by 3 bases and J by 2 bases; unmatched bases: 5. The CDR3 DNA follows: TGCGCCAGCAGCTCGACACTAGCGGGAGACACAGATACGCAGTATTTT. Its protein is CASSSTLAGDTDTQYF.

The sample holds one count of this clone. The chain has TRBV9 and TRBJ2-1; TRBD2 is a possible D gene (5 bases). The CDR3 consists of 13 residues. CDR1 SGDLS and CDR2 YYNGEE come from the germline V gene. V was pared by 1 base and J by 5 bases, with 7 bases between. The CDR3: CASSVRSDNEQFF. CDR3 in DNA: TGTGCCAGCAGCGTACGTAGCGACAATGAGCAGTTCTTC.

This rearrangement joins TRBV7-3 to TRBJ2-3; no definite D call. The CDR3 totals 12 residues. Germline V CDR1 and CDR2: SGHTA, FQGTGA. With 4 bases removed from V and 7 bases from J, the gap between germline ends came to 9 bases. The CDR3 sequence is CASSSKPYTQYF. CDR3 DNA: TGTGCCAGCAGCTCCAAGCCCTATACGCAGTATTTT. Complete variable domain (other parts from reference TRBV7-3 and TRBJ2-3): GAGVSQTPSNKVTEKGKYVELRCDPISGHTALYWYRQSLGQGPEFLIYFQGTGAADDSGLPNDRFFAVRPEGSVSTLKIQRTERGDSAVYLCASSSKPYTQYFGPGTRLTVL.

The chain is built from TRBV7-9 and TRBJ2-3; the D is unclear. CDR3 length: 14 residues. Trimming stripped 5 bases from V and 2 bases from J, with 11 bases between. CDR1 and CDR2 (germline): SEHNR, FQNEAQ (reference sequence). The CDR3 DNA follows: TGTGCCAGCAGCCCCAGCATTACCACAGATACGCAGTATTTT. Its translation is CASSPSITTDTQYF.

In the case of this clone: This likely comes from a read error, as the CDR3 has no conserved phenylalanine or tryptophan at its end. V is TRBV29-1 and J is TRBJ1-2; TRBD1 agrees at 7 bases. V was clipped by 5 bases and J by 4 bases; unmatched bases: 10. In germline, CDR1 is SQVTM, CDR2 ANQGSEA. The CDR3 totals 14 residues. In nucleotides, the CDR3 is TGCAGCGTTCCAGAGGAGGACAGGTCCTATGGCTACACCTCC. It codes for CSVPEEDRSYGYTS.

This chain links TRBV2 with TRBJ1-2; D might be TRBD1 (5 bases). Between the trimmed V and J ends, which lost 4 bases and 5 bases, there was a span of 8 bases. Germline V CDR1 and CDR2: SNHLY, FYNNEI. The CDR3 consists of 12 residues. CDR3 sequence (DNA): TGTGCCAGCAGTGTGGGACCATATGGCTACACCTTC. Translation: CASSVGPYGYTF.

The chain carries TRBV13 and TRBJ2-1; 7 bases are shared with TRBD2. The V gene's germline CDR1 is PRHDT and CDR2 FYEKMQ (reference sequence). V was clipped by 8 bases and J by 2 bases; unmatched bases: 9. CDR3 size: 15 residues. The CDR3, as DNA: TGTGCCAGCTGCGAGGGAGGGAACGCCTACAATGAGCAGTTCTTC. Translating it yields CASCEGGNAYNEQFF.